This T cell receptor (beta chain) came from a study of Graves' ophthalmopathy and Graves' hyperthyroidism. On this clonotype: The antigen is undetermined.

Losses at the gene ends were 2 bases for V and 4 bases for J; bases not matched to a gene: 16. Germline values: CDR1 SNHLY, CDR2 FYNNEI. The CDR3 loop spans 19 amino acids. The study's findings and limits: Detection in blood was also observed for most expanded thyroid clonotypes above 0.001 frequency.

Additional autoimmune diseases, uncontrolled infections, pregnancy or lactation disqualified patients. RNA transcripts yielded amplified TCR beta CDR3 regions. RT-PCR with HTBI primers came first, then second-round multiplex PCR. One entry per CDR3 protein results from TCRdb running MiXCR on the multiplex PCR reads. Of about 1.1 million distinct CDR3 sequences in the sample, 36% were seen once. This sequence joins TRBV2 and TRBJ1-3, with 8 positions matching TRBD1. This sequence was found in an adult man with Graves' hyperthyroidism. The specimen was peripheral blood or thyroid tissue (not recorded which). The CDR3 reads CASSELGRGRFTEGNTIYF. The DNA of the CDR3 is TGTGCCAGCAGTGAATTGGGCAGGGGGCGCTTCACGGAGGGAAACACCATATATTTT.